This T cell receptor (beta chain) was identified in a study of blood T cell repertoires in COVID-19. Study in general: The United States, Italy and Spain were the sources of the acute and convalescent COVID-19 samples. PBMCs, B-cell-depleted T cells, or T cells provided the cDNA or gDNA that made up the material.

V gave up 6 bases and J gave up 8 bases; unmatched junction bases: 9. From germline, CDR1 is LNHDA and CDR2 SQIVND (reference sequence). The CDR3 extends over 15 amino acids. The authors' processing: By means of reference gene primer amplification, nucleated cell counts were estimated. Assay: immunoSEQ multiplex PCR; the TCRdb copy retains only in-frame clones and omits some. V and J calls and clone size are as listed in that table; D and trimming were resolved from the DNA. The sample has about 260,000 clones; 88% are singletons. This TCR derives from a man aged 55-75 years who had recovered from COVID-19. The J gene is TRBJ2-1, the V gene TRBV19, with 11 bases that match TRBD2. Material for sequencing was peripheral blood. The DNA of the CDR3 is TGTGCCAGTAGGCCCCCACTAGCGGGGGATTATGAGCAGTTCTTC. Translation: CASRPPLAGDYEQFF.